This TCR beta chain was documented in a study of monozygotic twins with inflammatory bowel disease. TCRdb processed the 5' RACE reads again and assigns one entry to each CDR3 protein, with no DNA. This table lists roughly 320,000 distinct CDR3 sequences. Germline-derived CDR1 and CDR2 are ENHRY and SYGVKD. This CDR3 comprises 15 residues. The clonotype was recovered from a human donor with ulcerative colitis or Crohn's disease, or a healthy co-twin of an affected twin (not recorded which). Sequencing was done on a sample of blood. The rearrangement uses TRBV10-3 and TRBJ1-3; the D call of TRBD1 rests on TCRdb alone, since no DNA is present to check it. CDR3 loop: CAISGSRTGGNTIYF.